The text below deals with one TCR beta chain. This sample is drawn from a study of blood T cell repertoires in COVID-19. Study information: Nucleic acid was either cDNA or gDNA, and it came from T cells, B-cell-depleted T cells, or PBMCs.

The repertoire was sequenced with immunoSEQ multiplex PCR; TCRdb's copy has only in-frame clones and lacks some. The sample yields about 73,000 clones, 82% seen once. Germline assignment: CDR1 SGHNT and CDR2 YYREEE (reference sequence). This CDR3 is 16 amino acids long. The junction had 6 bases not matched to a gene; V was cut back by 4 bases and J by 2 bases. V usage is TRBV5-4 and J usage is TRBJ2-7, with 13 bases identical to TRBD2. The source is a woman aged 60 to 75 with acute or convalescent COVID-19. Sequencing input: peripheral blood. Written as DNA, the CDR3 is TGTGCCAGCAGCGAGGGACTAGCGGGGAGCGCCTACGAGCAGTACTTC. Translation gives CASSEGLAGSAYEQYF.